Following are 20 T cell receptor beta chains from one sample sequenced in a study of blood T cell repertoires in COVID-19. The repertoire was sequenced with immunoSEQ multiplex PCR; TCRdb's copy has only in-frame clones and lacks some. This sample has more than 300,000 clones, with more than 75% found just once. Sequenced material: PBMCs or T cells enriched from blood (not recorded which). Receptor source: a woman aged 18-35 years who had recovered from COVID-19.

The chain combines TRBV6-5 with TRBJ1-1; 9 bases align to TRBD1. Germline-derived CDR1 and CDR2 are MNHEY and SVGAGI. The CDR3 sequence is 13 residues long. V trimming: 5 bases; J trimming: 8 bases; junction bases outside the gene matches: 6. CDR3 loop: CASSLTGTGEAFF. In DNA form, the CDR3 reads TGTGCCAGCAGTCTTACCGGGACAGGGGAAGCTTTCTTT.

The chain carries TRBV4-3 and TRBJ2-2, with a tentative D call TRBD2 (5 bases). Trimming removed 0 bases at V and 4 bases at J, with 9 bases between. Germline V gene data show CDR1 as LGHNA and CDR2 as YSLEER. The CDR3 has 15 residues. This chain's CDR3 is CASSQERAGTGELFF. Written as DNA, the CDR3 is TGCGCCAGCAGCCAAGAAAGGGCGGGCACCGGGGAGCTGTTTTTT.

In nucleotides, the CDR3 is TGTGCTAGTGGTTTGAGACAGGGAAGTCTGAACACTGAAGCTTTCTTT. Translated: CASGLRQGSLNTEAFF. The chain links TRBV12-5 to TRBJ1-1; 7 bases map to TRBD1. V dropped 2 bases and J dropped 0; count of bases not matched to a gene: 6. The CDR3 totals 16 residues. Germline V gene sequence: CDR1 LGHNT, CDR2 FRNRAP.

The rearrangement joins TRBV5-6 to TRBJ2-5; 11 bases are a match to TRBD1. The trim removed 1 base at V and 3 bases at J, leaving 8 bases unmatched. Germline V gene lookup returns CDR1 SGHDT and CDR2 YYEEEE. This CDR3 is 17 amino acids long. The CDR3 bases are TGTGCCAGCAGCTTGTCCCCGGGACAGGGGGTAAAAGAGACCCAGTACTTC. It encodes CASSLSPGQGVKETQYF.

This clone has just a few counts. V usage is TRBV4-3 and J usage is TRBJ1-6; TRBD1 aligns across 9 bases. The CDR3 has 15 amino acids. CDR1 is LGHNA, CDR2 YSLEER, per germline. Losses at the gene ends were 2 bases for V and 7 bases for J; bases not matched to a gene: 3. The CDR3 here is CASSQQTGGNSPLHF. The CDR3 DNA is TGCGCCAGCAGCCAACAGACAGGGGGAAATTCACCCCTCCACTTT.

This clone was picked up a small number of times. The chain combines TRBV2 with TRBJ1-1; D unclear. The germline V and J ends were trimmed by 1 base and 5 bases, with 14 bases remaining between them. This CDR3 comprises 15 residues. Germline CDR1 and CDR2: SNHLY and FYNNEI. The CDR3 bases are TGTGCCAGCAGTGAAGTTCCAGGACTGGGGACTGAAGCTTTCTTT. Translation: CASSEVPGLGTEAFF. Variable domain in full (rest from reference TRBV2 and TRBJ1-1): EPEVTQTPSHQVTQMGQEVILRCVPISNHLYFYWYRQILGQKVEFLVSFYNNEISEKSEIFDDQFSVERPDGSNFTLKIRSTKLEDSAMYFCASSEVPGLGTEAFFGQGTRLTVV.

V and J are TRBV6-1 and TRBJ1-2, with D possibly matching TRBD1 (6 bases). CDR1 MNHNS and CDR2 SASEGT come from the germline V gene. V lost 6 bases to trimming and J lost 3 bases, with 20 bases between them. The CDR3 is 16 residues long. CDR3 sequence (DNA): TGTGCCAGCAGCGAACAGGGCGCGACGTCTTACTATGGCTACACCTTC. Its protein product is CASSEQGATSYYGYTF.

This clone was seen a handful of times. This chain joins TRBV5-1 and TRBJ2-5; D is undetermined. V was cut by 0 bases and J by 5 bases, with 8 bases left in between. Per germline, CDR1 SGHRS and CDR2 YFSETQ. This CDR3 spans 13 amino acids. The CDR3 reads CASSLAWQETQYF. The CDR3 nucleotides are TGCGCCAGCAGCTTGGCCTGGCAGGAGACCCAGTACTTC.

V gene TRBV5-4 combines with J gene TRBJ2-1; 10 positions match TRBD2. There are 17 residues in the CDR3. Germline lookup yields CDR1 SGHNT and CDR2 YYREEE (reference sequence). V trimming: 2 bases; J trimming: 8 bases; junction bases outside the gene matches: 13. The CDR3 bases are TGTGCCAGCAGCTTAAAGCGGGGGGGTTTTCTAACGGATGAGCAGTTCTTC. Its protein is CASSLKRGGFLTDEQFF.

V usage is TRBV6-5 and J usage is TRBJ2-7, with D perhaps TRBD2 (6 bases). The CDR3 covers 14 residues. V gave up 6 bases and J gave up 3 bases, with 15 bases separating them. Germline CDR1 MNHEY, CDR2 SVGAGI. The CDR3 spells CASRRKEGGYEQYF. The CDR3 DNA reads as TGTGCCAGCAGAAGGAAGGAGGGAGGCTACGAGCAGTACTTC.

The chain joins TRBV11-2 to TRBJ2-3; 10 bases map to TRBD2. The CDR3 is 15 amino acids. Germline CDR1 SGHAT, CDR2 FQNNGV. V gave up 3 bases and J gave up 4 bases; unmatched junction bases: 4. CDR3: CASSFGTSAADTQYF. CDR3 nucleotide sequence: TGTGCCAGCAGCTTCGGGACTAGCGCGGCAGATACGCAGTATTTT.

The chain is built from TRBV5-1 and TRBJ1-4; a possible D gene is TRBD1 (6 bases). CDR1 and CDR2 from the germline V gene are SGHRS and YFSETQ. The CDR3 has 15 residues. The V gene lost 1 base and the J gene lost 5 bases, with 12 bases spanning the gap. The CDR3 DNA reads TGCGCCAGCAGCTTGACGACGGGACAAAATGAAAAACTGTTTTTT. Translated, it gives CASSLTTGQNEKLFF.

The V call is TRBV24-1, the J call TRBJ1-3; unclear D gene. Germline-derived CDR1 and CDR2 are KGHDR and SFDVKD. V gave up 8 bases and J gave up 0 bases, with 13 bases separating them. The CDR3 length is 15 residues. CDR3 sequence reads: CATTARGDSGNTIYF. In nucleotides, the CDR3 is TGTGCCACCACCGCTCGCGGGGACTCTGGAAACACCATATATTTT.

The rearrangement uses TRBV10-2 and TRBJ1-3; 9 nucleotides align to TRBD1. Trimming removed 7 bases from V and 6 bases from J; junction bases left unmatched: 10. The CDR3 runs 15 residues. Germline V gives CDR1 WSHSY, CDR2 SAAADI. CDR3 DNA sequence: TGCGCCAGCACGGGAGGACAGGGGTTGCAAAACACCATATATTTT. Protein sequence: CASTGGQGLQNTIYF.

CDR3: CASRTGGKYGYTF. CDR3 nucleotides: TGTGCCAGCAGAACGGGGGGGAAGTACGGCTACACCTTC. The gene calls are TRBV12-3 or TRBV12-4 and TRBJ1-2; the D gene is possibly TRBD1 (5 bases). V lost 6 bases, J lost 8 bases, and 16 bases lay in between. This CDR3 has 13 residues.

The chain uses TRBV28 and TRBJ2-7; the D gene is possibly TRBD2 (6 bases). V was pared by 5 bases and J by 0 bases, with 17 bases between. Germline assignment: CDR1 MDHEN and CDR2 SYDVKM. This CDR3 is built from 16 residues. Here the CDR3 reads CASSTNFARGSYEQYF. DNA of the CDR3: TGTGCCAGCAGTACCAACTTTGCGCGGGGCTCCTACGAGCAGTACTTC.

V is TRBV5-5 and J is TRBJ1-4; D gene ambiguous. The CDR3 loop spans 15 amino acids. V dropped 4 bases and J dropped 0 bases, with 10 bases sitting between them. From germline, CDR1 is SGHKS and CDR2 YYEKEE (reference sequence). For the CDR3, the DNA is TGTGCCAGCAGCCTACGCTTTGCAACTAATGAAAAACTGTTTTTT. Its translation is CASSLRFATNEKLFF.

This sequence joins TRBV4-2 and TRBJ2-3; perhaps TRBD1 as D (5 bases). This CDR3 spans 14 amino acids. V was shortened by 0 bases and J by 4 bases, with 8 bases between the two germline ends. Germline V gene data show CDR1 as LGHNA and CDR2 as YNFKEQ. The CDR3 DNA reads TGTGCCAGCAGCCAAGACTGGGGCCCAGATACGCAGTATTTT. This translates into CASSQDWGPDTQYF.

The V gene is TRBV5-1, the J gene TRBJ2-3; 11 bases agree with TRBD2. The CDR3 totals 15 residues. The junction had 6 bases not matched to a gene; V was cut back by 4 bases and J by 5 bases. CDR1 and CDR2 from the germline V gene are SGHRS and YFSETQ. Written as DNA, the CDR3 is TGCGCCAGCAGCGTAGCGGGGGGGCAGGAAGATACGCAGTATTTT. This codes for CASSVAGGQEDTQYF.

This clone was counted a single time. The V call is TRBV6-5, the J call TRBJ1-6; D is uncertain. Trimming took off 0 bases at V and 0 bases at J, with 6 bases between the two ends. CDR3 length: 16 amino acids. The germline V gene encodes CDR1 MNHEY and CDR2 SVGAGI. The chain's CDR3 is CASSYSESSYNSPLHF. The CDR3 DNA reads as TGTGCCAGCAGTTACTCAGAGAGCTCCTATAATTCACCCCTCCACTTT.